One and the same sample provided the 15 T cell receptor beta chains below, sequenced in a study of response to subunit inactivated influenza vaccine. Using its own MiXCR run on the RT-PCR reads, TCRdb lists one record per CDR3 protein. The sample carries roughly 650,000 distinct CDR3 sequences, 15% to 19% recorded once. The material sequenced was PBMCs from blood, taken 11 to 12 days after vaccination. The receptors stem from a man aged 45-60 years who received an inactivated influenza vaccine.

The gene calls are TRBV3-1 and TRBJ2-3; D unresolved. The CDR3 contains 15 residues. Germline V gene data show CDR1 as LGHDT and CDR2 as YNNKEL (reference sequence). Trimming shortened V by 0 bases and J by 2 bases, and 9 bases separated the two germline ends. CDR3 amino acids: CASSQDGTATDTQYF. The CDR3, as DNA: TGTGCCAGCAGCCAAGATGGCACAGCCACAGATACGCAGTATTTT.

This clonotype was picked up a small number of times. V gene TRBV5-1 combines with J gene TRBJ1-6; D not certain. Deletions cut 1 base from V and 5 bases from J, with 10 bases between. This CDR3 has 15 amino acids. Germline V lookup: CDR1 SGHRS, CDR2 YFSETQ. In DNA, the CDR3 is TGCGCCAGCAGCTTGAGGACTGAGAATAATTCACCCCTCCACTTT. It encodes CASSLRTENNSPLHF.

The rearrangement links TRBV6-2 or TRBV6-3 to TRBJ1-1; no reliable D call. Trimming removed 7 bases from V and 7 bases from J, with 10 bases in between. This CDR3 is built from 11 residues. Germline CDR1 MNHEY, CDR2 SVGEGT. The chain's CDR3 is CASIGQIEAFF. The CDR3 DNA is TGTGCCAGCATCGGGCAGATTGAAGCTTTCTTT.

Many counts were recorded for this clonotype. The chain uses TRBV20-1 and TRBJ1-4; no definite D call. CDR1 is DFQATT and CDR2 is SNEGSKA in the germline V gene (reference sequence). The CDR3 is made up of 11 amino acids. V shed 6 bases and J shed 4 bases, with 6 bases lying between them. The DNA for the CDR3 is TGCAGTGCCGGCCTTAATGAAAAACTGTTTTTT. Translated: CSAGLNEKLFF.

The DNA of the CDR3 is TGTGCCAGCAGCCCGTTCAATAGCGGGTACCAAGAGACCCAGTACTTC. It translates to CASSPFNSGYQETQYF. The chain uses TRBV3-1 and TRBJ2-5, with TRBD2 matching 7 bases. The junction had 8 bases not matched to a gene; V was cut back by 4 bases and J by 0 bases. Looked up from germline, CDR1 is LGHDT and CDR2 is YNNKEL (reference sequence). CDR3 length: 16 amino acids.

This CDR3 is CASRPAYRGLNSPLHF. For the CDR3, the DNA is TGCGCCAGCAGACCGGCGTACAGGGGGCTGAATTCACCCCTCCACTTT. V usage is TRBV5-1 and J usage is TRBJ1-6; 9 bases map to TRBD1. The CDR3 consists of 16 residues. Trimming removed 5 bases from V and 7 bases from J; junction bases left unmatched: 10. Per the germline V gene, CDR1 is SGHRS and CDR2 is YFSETQ.

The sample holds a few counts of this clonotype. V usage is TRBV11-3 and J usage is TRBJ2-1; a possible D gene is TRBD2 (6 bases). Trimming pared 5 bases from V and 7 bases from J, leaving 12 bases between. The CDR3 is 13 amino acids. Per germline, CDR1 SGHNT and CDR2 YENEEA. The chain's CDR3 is CASSRTNVNEQFF. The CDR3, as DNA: TGTGCCAGCAGCCGGACTAACGTTAATGAGCAGTTCTTC. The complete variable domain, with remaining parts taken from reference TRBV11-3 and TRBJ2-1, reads EAGVVQSPRYKIIEKKQPVAFWCNPISGHNTLYWYLQNLGQGPELLIRYENEEAVDDSQLPKDRFSAERLKGVDSTLKIQPAELGDSAVYLCASSRTNVNEQFFGPGTRLTVL.

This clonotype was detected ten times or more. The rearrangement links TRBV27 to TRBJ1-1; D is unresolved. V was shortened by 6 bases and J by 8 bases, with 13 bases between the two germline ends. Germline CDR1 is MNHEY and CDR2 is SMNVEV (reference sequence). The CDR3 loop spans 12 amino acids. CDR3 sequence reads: CASSYMAGEAFF. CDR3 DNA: TGTGCCAGCAGCTACATGGCGGGCGAAGCTTTCTTT.

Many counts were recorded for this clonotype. CDR3 DNA: TGTGCCAGCAGAGTCCTCAATGAGCAGTTCTTC. It codes for CASRVLNEQFF. The rearrangement uses TRBV11-2 and TRBJ2-1; no clear D gene. Germline loops: CDR1 SGHAT, CDR2 FQNNGV. V lost 6 bases to trimming and J lost 6 bases, with 6 bases between them. The CDR3 runs 11 residues.

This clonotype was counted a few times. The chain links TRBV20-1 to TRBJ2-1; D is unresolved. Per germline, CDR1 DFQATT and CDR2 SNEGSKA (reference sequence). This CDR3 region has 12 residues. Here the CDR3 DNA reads TGCAGCTCCCCGCTTACCTACAATGAGCAGTTCTTC. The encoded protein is CSSPLTYNEQFF.

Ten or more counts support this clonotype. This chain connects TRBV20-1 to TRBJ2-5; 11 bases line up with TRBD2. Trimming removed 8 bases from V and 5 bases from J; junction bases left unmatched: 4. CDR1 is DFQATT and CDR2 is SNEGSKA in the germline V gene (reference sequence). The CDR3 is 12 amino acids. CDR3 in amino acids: CSRTSGSETQYF. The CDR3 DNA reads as TGCAGTAGGACTAGCGGGTCGGAGACCCAGTACTTC.

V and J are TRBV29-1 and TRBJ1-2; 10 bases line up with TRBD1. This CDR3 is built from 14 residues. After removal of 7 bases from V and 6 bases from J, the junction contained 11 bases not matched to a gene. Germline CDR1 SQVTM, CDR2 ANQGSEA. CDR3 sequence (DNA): TGCAGCGCCGAGGTATGGGACAGGGGTCATGGCTACACCTTC. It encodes CSAEVWDRGHGYTF.

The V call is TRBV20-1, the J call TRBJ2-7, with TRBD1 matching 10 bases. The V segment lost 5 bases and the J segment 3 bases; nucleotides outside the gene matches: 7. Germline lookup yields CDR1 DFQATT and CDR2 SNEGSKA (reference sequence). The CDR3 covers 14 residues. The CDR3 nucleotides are TGCAGTGCTCACTCCGGGACAGGGGACTACGAGCAGTACTTC. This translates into CSAHSGTGDYEQYF.

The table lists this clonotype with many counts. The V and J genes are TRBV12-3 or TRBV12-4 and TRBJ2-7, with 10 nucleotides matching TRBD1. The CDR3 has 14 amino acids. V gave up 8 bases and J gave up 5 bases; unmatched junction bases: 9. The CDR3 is CASSTRDRGHEQYF. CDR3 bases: TGTGCCAGCTCGACTCGGGACAGGGGCCACGAGCAGTACTTC.

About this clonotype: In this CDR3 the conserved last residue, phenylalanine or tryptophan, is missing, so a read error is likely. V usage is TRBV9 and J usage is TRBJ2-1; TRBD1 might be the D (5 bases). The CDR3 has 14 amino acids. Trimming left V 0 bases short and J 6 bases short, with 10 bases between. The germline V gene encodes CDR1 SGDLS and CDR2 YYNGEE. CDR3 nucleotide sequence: TGTGCCAGCAGCGTAGAGGGGATCGGCAATGAGCAGTTCATC. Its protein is CASSVEGIGNEQFI.